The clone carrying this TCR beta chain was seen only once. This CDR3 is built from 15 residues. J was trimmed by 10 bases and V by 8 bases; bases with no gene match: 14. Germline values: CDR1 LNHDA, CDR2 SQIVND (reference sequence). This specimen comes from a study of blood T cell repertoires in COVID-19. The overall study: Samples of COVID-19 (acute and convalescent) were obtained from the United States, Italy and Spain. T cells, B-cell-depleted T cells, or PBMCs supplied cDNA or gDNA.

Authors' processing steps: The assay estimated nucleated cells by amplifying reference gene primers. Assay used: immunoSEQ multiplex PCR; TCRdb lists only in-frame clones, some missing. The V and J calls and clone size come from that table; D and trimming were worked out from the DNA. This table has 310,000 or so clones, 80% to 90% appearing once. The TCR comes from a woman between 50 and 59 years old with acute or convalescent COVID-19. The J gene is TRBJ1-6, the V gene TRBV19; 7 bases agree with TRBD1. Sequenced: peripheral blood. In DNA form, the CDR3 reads TGTGCCAGTGAAGGGGTGGGAAGGGGGCAATCACCCCTCCACTTT. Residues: CASEGVGRGQSPLHF.